The rows below give T cell receptor beta chains drawn from one sample of a study of control samples from healthy donors and cancer patients. Profiled with immunoSEQ multiplex PCR; TCRdb holds only in-frame clones, not every one. The table records about 170,000 clones, approximately 94% of them present only once. Sequencing input: blood. The receptors stem from a woman aged 18-30 years in good health. The CDR3 runs from the conserved cysteine through the conserved F or W. Fields, in order: clone size, V gene, J gene, CDR3 protein. Clone size is not always given. Where it is, it says once, few, many or a class for expanded clones.

>.|TRBV5-6|TRBJ1-6
CASSFGDPLISPLHF
>.|TRBV23-1|TRBJ1-1
CASSHSPPNTEAFF
>once|TRBV9|TRBJ2-6
CASSGEGAGANVLTF
>.|TRBV7-2|TRBJ2-4
CASSLEGHLLAGVDIQYF
>.|TRBV2|TRBJ1-6
CASSFGQNSPLHF
>.|TRBV4-1|TRBJ1-6
CASSQDTQGGHYNSPLHF
>.|TRBV5-4|TRBJ2-3
CASSGDRGTDTQYF
>.|TRBV19|TRBJ2-2
CASSIQQPNTGELFF
>.|TRBV29-1|TRBJ2-3
CSVPTSGSTDTQYF
>.|TRBV19|TRBJ2-7
CASSMKGGVSYEQYF
>.|TRBV29-1|TRBJ1-1
CSVGTGLEAFF
>few|TRBV7-2|TRBJ2-1
CASSLSSGTSGYNEQFF
>.|TRBV19|TRBJ1-2
CASSTLFRDTYGYTF
>.|TRBV5-1|TRBJ2-1
CASSLVGGRSNEQFF
>few|TRBV19|TRBJ2-1
CASSIRGRGGSYNEQFF
>.|TRBV24-1|TRBJ1-3
CATRGVIRFRAEGGNTIYF
>.|TRBV29-1|TRBJ1-1
CSVEGGEKTEAFF
>.|TRBV19|TRBJ2-7
CASAGKGPYEQYF
>.|TRBV9|TRBJ1-4
CASSVDGTGGSREKLFF
>.|TRBV4-2|TRBJ2-2
CASSRDRMTGELFF
>.|TRBV19|TRBJ2-1
CASSIARQISYNEQFF
>.|TRBV6-1|TRBJ2-3
CASSGPGLPIGDTQYF
>.|TRBV19|TRBJ2-5
CATTGTLGETQYF
>.|TRBV27|TRBJ1-2
CASSSTVHYGYTF
>.|TRBV7-3|TRBJ2-1
CASSLGPGSYNEQFF
>.|TRBV11-2|TRBJ1-1
CASSLVEAQGKQAFF
>.|TRBV12-2|TRBJ1-5
CASRLGDRGFSNQPQHF
>.|TRBV19|TRBJ1-6
CASSIGYQGTLHF